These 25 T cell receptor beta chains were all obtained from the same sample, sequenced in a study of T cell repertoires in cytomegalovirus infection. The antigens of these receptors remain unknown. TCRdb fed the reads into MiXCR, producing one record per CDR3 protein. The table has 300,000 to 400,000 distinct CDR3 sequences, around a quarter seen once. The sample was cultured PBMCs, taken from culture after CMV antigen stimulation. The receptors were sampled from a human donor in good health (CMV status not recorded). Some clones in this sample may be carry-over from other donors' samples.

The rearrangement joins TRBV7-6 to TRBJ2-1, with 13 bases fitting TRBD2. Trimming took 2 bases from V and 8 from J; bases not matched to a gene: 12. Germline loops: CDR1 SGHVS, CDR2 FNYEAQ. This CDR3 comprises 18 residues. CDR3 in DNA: TGTGCCAGCAGCTTAACCAGGGGGACTAGCGGGACCCTTGATGAGCAGTTCTTC. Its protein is CASSLTRGTSGTLDEQFF.

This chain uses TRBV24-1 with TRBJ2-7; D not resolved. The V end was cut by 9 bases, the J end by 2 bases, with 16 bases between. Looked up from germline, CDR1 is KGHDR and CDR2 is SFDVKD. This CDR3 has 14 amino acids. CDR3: CATAYPLSTYEQYV. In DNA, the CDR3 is TGTGCCACCGCCTATCCATTATCGACCTACGAGCAGTACGTC.

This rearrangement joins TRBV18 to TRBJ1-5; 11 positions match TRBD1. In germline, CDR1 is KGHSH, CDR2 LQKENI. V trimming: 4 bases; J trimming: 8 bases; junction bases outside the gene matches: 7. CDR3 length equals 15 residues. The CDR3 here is CASSQLGTGGEPQHF. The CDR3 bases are TGTGCCAGCTCACAACTAGGGACAGGGGGGGAGCCCCAGCATTTT.

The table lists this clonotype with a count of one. The CDR3 bases are TGTGCCAGCAGCTCAGGATCTTTTGCGACACCCCTCCACTTT. Protein: CASSSGSFATPLHF. The chain couples TRBV7-9 to TRBJ1-6; D unresolved. The CDR3 consists of 14 residues. Germline V gene lookup returns CDR1 SEHNR and CDR2 FQNEAQ (reference sequence). V was trimmed by 4 bases and J by 11 bases, leaving 15 bases between them. The variable domain in full, completed from reference TRBV7-9 and TRBJ1-6, reads DTGVSQNPRHKITKRGQNVTFRCDPISEHNRLYWYRQTLGQGPEFLTYFQNEAQLEKSRLLSDRFSAERPKGSFSTLEIQRTEQGDSAMYLCASSSGSFATPLHFGNGTRLTVT.

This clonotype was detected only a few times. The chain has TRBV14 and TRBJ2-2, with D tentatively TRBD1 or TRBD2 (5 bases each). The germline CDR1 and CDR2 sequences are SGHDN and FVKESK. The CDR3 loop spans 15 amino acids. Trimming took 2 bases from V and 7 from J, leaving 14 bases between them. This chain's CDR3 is CASSQPGRASGELFF. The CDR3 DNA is TGTGCCAGCAGCCAACCGGGACGGGCAAGCGGGGAGCTGTTTTTT.

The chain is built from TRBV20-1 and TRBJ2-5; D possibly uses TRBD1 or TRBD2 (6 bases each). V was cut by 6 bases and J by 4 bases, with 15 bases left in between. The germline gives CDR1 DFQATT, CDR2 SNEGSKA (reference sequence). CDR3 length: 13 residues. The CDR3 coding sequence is TGCAGTGCCCGGACGGGGGCCCCAGAGACCCAGTACTTC. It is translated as CSARTGAPETQYF.

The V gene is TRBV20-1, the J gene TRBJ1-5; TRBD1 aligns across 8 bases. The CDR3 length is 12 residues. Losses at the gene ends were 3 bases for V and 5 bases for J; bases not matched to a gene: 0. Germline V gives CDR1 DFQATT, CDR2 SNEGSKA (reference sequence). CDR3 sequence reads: CSARTGDQPQHF. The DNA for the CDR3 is TGCAGTGCTAGGACAGGGGATCAGCCCCAGCATTTT.

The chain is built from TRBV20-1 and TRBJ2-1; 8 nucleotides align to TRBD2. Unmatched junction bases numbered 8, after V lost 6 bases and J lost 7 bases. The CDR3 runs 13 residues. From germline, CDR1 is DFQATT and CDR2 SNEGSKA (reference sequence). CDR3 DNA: TGCAGTGCCCCACGAAGCGGGAGTAATGAGCAGTTCTTC. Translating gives CSAPRSGSNEQFF.

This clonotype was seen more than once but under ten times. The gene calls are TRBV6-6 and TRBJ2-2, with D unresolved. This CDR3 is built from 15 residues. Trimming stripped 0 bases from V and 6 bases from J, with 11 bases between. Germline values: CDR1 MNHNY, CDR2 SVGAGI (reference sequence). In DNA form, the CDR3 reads TGTGCCAGCAGTTACTCGATGGGGAAGGCCGGGGAGCTGTTTTTT. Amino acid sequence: CASSYSMGKAGELFF.

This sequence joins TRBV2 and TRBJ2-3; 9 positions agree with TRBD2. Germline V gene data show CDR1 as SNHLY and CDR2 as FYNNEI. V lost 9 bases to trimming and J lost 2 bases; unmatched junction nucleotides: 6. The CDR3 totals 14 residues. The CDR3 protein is CASKRLADTDTQYF. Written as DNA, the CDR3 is TGTGCCAGTAAAAGACTAGCGGACACAGATACGCAGTATTTT.

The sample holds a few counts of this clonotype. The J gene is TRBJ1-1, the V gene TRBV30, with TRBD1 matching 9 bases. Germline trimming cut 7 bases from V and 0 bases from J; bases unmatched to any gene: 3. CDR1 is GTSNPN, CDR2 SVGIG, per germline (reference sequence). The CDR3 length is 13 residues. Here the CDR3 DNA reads TGTGCCTCCGGGACAGGGATGAACACTGAAGCTTTCTTT. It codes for CASGTGMNTEAFF.

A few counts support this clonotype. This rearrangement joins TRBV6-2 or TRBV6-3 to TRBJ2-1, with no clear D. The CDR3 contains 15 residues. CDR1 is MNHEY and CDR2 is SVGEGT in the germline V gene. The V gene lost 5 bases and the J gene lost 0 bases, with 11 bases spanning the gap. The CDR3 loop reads CASSGTYLSYNEQFF. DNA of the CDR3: TGTGCCAGCAGTGGAACCTACCTCTCCTACAATGAGCAGTTCTTC.

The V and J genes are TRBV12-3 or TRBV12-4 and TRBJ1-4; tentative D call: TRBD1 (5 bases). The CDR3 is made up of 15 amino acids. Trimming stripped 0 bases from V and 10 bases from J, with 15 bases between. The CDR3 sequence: CASSLATPGGGKLFF. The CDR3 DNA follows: TGTGCCAGCAGTTTAGCGACCCCCGGGGGGGGAAAACTGTTTTTT.

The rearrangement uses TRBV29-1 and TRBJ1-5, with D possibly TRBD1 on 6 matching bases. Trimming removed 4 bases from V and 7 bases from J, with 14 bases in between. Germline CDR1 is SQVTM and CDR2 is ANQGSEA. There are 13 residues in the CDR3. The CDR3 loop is CSVAQGEGQPQHF. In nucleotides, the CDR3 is TGCAGCGTTGCACAGGGAGAAGGACAGCCCCAGCATTTT. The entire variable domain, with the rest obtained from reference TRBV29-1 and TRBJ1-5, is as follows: SAVISQKPSRDICQRGTSLTIQCQVDSQVTMMFWYRQQPGQSLTLIATANQGSEATYESGFVIDKFPISRPNLTFSTLTVSNMSPEDSSIYLCSVAQGEGQPQHFGDGTRLSIL.

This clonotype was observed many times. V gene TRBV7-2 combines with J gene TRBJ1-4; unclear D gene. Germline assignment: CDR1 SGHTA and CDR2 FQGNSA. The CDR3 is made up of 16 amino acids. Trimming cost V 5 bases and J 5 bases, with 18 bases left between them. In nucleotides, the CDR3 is TGTGCCAGCAGCCTTCAGTCTGGGTGGAAGAATGAAAAACTGTTTTTT. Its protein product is CASSLQSGWKNEKLFF.

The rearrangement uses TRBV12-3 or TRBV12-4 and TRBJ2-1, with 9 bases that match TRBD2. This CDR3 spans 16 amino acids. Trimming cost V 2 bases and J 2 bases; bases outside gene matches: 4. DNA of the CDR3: TGTGCCAGCAGTTTAAGTAGCGGGAGCACCTACAATGAGCAGTTCTTC. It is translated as CASSLSSGSTYNEQFF.

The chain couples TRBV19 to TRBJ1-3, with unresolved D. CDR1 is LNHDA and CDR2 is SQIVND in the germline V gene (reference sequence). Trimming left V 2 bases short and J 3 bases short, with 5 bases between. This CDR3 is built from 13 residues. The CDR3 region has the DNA TGTGCCAGTAGTATAAAAGGTGGAAACACCATATATTTT. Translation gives CASSIKGGNTIYF.

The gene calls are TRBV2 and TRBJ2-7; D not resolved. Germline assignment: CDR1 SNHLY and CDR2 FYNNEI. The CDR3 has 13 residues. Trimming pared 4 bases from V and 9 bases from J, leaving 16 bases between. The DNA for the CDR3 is TGTGCCAGCAGTGCAGCAGGATCTTCTGGGCAGTACTTC. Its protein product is CASSAAGSSGQYF.

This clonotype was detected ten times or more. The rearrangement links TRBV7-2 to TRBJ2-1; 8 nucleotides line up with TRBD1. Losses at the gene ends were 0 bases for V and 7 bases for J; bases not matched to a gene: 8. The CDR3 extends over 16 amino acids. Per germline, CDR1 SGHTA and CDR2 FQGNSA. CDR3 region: CASSLALGQGRNEQFF. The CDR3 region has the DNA TGTGCCAGCAGCTTAGCACTCGGACAGGGTCGGAATGAGCAGTTCTTC.

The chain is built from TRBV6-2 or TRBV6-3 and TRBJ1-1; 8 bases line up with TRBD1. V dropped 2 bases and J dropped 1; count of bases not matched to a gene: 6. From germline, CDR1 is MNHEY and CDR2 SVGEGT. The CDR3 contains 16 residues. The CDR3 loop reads CASSYTRGRGNTEAFF. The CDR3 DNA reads TGTGCCAGCAGTTACACCAGGGGGCGAGGGAACACTGAAGCTTTCTTT.

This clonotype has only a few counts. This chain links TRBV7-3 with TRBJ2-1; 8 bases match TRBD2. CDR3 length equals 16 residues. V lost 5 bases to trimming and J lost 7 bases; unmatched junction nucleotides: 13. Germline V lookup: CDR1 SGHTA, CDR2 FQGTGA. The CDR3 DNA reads TGTGCCAGCAGCCCAAGTCCGGGACTAGTGATAAATGAGCAGTTCTTC. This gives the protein CASSPSPGLVINEQFF.

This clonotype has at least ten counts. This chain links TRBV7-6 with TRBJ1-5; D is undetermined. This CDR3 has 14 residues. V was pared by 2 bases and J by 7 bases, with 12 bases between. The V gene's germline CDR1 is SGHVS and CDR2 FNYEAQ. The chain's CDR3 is CASSLLDFEQPQHF. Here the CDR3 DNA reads TGTGCCAGCAGCTTACTCGACTTTGAACAGCCCCAGCATTTT. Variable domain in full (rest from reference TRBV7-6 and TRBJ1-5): GAGVSQSPRYKVTKRGQDVALRCDPISGHVSLYWYRQALGQGPEFLTYFNYEAQQDKSGLPNDRFSAERPEGSISTLTIQRTEQRDSAMYRCASSLLDFEQPQHFGDGTRLSIL.

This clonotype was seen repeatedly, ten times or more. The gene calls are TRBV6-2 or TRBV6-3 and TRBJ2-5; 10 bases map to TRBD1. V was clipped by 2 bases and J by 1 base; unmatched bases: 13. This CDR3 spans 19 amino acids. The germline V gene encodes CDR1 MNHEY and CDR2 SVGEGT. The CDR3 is CASSYIPGQGFRIQETQYF. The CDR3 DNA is TGTGCCAGCAGTTACATTCCGGGACAGGGGTTTCGGATCCAAGAGACCCAGTACTTC.

For the CDR3, the DNA is TGTGCCAGCTCACCACGCCGAGAAAATCAGCCCCAGCATTTT. It translates to CASSPRRENQPQHF. The rearrangement joins TRBV18 to TRBJ1-5; D gene uncertain. In germline, CDR1 is KGHSH, CDR2 LQKENI. This CDR3 is built from 14 residues. V was shortened by 1 base and J by 4 bases, with 8 bases between the two germline ends. Based on the CDR3 plus reference TRBV18 and TRBJ1-5, the full variable domain is NAGVMQNPRHLVRRRGQEARLRCSPMKGHSHVYWYRQLPEEGLKFMVYLQKENIIDESGMPKERFSAEFPKEGPSILRIQQVVRGDSAAYFCASSPRRENQPQHFGDGTRLSIL.

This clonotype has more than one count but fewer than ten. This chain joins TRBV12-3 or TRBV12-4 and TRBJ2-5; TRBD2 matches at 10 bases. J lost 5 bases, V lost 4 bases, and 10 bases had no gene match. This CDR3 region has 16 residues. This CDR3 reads CASSSWLAGVWETQYF. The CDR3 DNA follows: TGTGCCAGCAGTTCTTGGCTAGCGGGAGTGTGGGAGACCCAGTACTTC.